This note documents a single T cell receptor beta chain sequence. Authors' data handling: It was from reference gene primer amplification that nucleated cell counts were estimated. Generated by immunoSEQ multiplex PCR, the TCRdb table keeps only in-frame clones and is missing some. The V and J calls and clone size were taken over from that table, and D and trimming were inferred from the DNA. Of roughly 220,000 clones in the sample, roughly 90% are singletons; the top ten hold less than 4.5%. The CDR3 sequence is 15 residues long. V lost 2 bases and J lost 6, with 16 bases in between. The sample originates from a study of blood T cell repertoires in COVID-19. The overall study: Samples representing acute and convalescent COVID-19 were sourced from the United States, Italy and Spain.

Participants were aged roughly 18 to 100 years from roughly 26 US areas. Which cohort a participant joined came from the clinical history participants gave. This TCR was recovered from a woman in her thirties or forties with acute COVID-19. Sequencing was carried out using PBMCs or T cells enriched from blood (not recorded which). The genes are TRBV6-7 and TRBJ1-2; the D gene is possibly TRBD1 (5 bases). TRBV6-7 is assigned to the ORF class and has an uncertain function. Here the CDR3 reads CASSYRSRKGDGYTF. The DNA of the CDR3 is TGTGCCAGCAGTTACCGATCGCGGAAAGGGGATGGCTACACCTTC.